This T cell receptor (beta chain) was recorded in a study of cytotoxic CD8 clonotypes in ibrutinib-treated CLL. Trimming took 2 bases from V and 6 from J, leaving 10 bases between them. Germline CDR1 MNHEY, CDR2 SMNVEV (reference sequence). There are 14 residues in the CDR3. Here immunoSEQ multiplex PCR was the method, and the copy in TCRdb shows in-frame clones only, minus some. The sample lists 330,000 or so clones, roughly 71% occurring once. Findings and limits, study-wide: Elevated clonality accompanied ibrutinib response, with a return toward baseline values at progression. Sampling time points were not equivalent between sustained-remission and progressing patients.

This clone was found a few times. Its specificity is not known. The chain links TRBV27 to TRBJ2-2; D is perhaps TRBD1 or TRBD2 (5 bases each). Here the sequenced sample was PBMCs, taken after 36 months of ibrutinib treatment. The sequence came from a human donor with chronic lymphocytic leukemia. The CDR3 coding sequence is TGTGCCAGCAGTTTACTGATGGGGGCCGGGGAGCTGTTTTTT. It translates to CASSLLMGAGELFF.